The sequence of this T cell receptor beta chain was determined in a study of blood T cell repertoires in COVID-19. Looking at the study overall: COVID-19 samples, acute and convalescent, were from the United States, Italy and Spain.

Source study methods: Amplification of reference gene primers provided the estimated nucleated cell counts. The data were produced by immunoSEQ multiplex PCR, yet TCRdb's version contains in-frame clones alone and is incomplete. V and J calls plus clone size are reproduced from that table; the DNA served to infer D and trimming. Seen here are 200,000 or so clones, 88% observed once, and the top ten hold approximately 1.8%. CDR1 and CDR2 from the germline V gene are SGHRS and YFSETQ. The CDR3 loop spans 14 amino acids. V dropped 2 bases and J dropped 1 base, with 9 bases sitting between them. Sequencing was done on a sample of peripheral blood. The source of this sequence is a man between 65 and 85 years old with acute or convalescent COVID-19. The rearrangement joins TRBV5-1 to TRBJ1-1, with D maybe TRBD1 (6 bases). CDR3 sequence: CASSLHRENTEAFF. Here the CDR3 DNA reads TGCGCCAGCAGCTTACACAGGGAGAACACTGAAGCTTTCTTT.